The next 19 T cell receptor beta chains were all read from a single sample in a study of T cell repertoires in cytomegalovirus infection. TCRdb re-called the reads with MiXCR, one entry per CDR3 protein. The sample records roughly 150,000 distinct CDR3 sequences, about 20% being singletons. Input material: PBMCs. These receptors came from a human donor in good health (CMV status not recorded). Some clones in this sample may be carry-over from other donors' samples.

The chain has TRBV2 and TRBJ2-5, with a tentative D call TRBD1 (7 bases). V was trimmed by 4 bases and J by 5 bases, leaving 14 bases between them. The CDR3 is 14 amino acids. CDR1 SNHLY and CDR2 FYNNEI come from the germline V gene. The CDR3: CASSGRGLRETQYF. The CDR3 nucleotides are TGTGCCAGCAGTGGGAGGGGGCTTCGGGAGACCCAGTACTTC. The variable domain in full, with the rest retrieved from reference TRBV2 and TRBJ2-5, is EPEVTQTPSHQVTQMGQEVILRCVPISNHLYFYWYRQILGQKVEFLVSFYNNEISEKSEIFDDQFSVERPDGSNFTLKIRSTKLEDSAMYFCASSGRGLRETQYFGPGTRLLVL.

This clonotype was found a few times. The chain couples TRBV6-8 to TRBJ2-5, with 9 positions matching TRBD1. V lost 8 bases, J lost 5 bases, and 9 bases stayed unmatched. This CDR3 is 14 amino acids long. The germline V gene has CDR1 MNHGY and CDR2 SAAAGT. CDR3 in amino acids: CASFPGTGMETQYF. In DNA, the CDR3 is TGTGCCAGCTTTCCCGGGACAGGGATGGAGACCCAGTACTTC.

On this clonotype: Relative to the germline gene, one junction end is altered; a read error may explain this. The chain couples TRBV6-5 to TRBJ2-5; 7 bases agree with TRBD1. Germline V gives CDR1 MNHEY, CDR2 SVGAGI. This CDR3 is built from 14 residues. CDR3 sequence (DNA): TGTGCCCGCAGTTACTCTGCAGGGGGAGAGACCCAGTACTTC. It is translated as CARSYSAGGETQYF.

In this sample, this clonotype turned up a few times. The rearrangement joins TRBV18 to TRBJ2-7; 11 nucleotides agree with TRBD2. The CDR3 runs to 14 residues. With V trimmed by 2 bases and J by 6 bases, 3 bases remained unmatched. The germline V gene has CDR1 KGHSH and CDR2 LQKENI. CDR3 nucleotide sequence: TGTGCCAGCTCACCAGCTAGCGGGGGGATCGAGCAGTACTTC. Translation gives CASSPASGGIEQYF.

V gene TRBV28 combines with J gene TRBJ2-1; D remains unclear. Germline CDR1 is MDHEN and CDR2 is SYDVKM. Trimming took 8 bases from V and 7 from J, leaving 9 bases between them. The CDR3 runs 11 residues. The CDR3 DNA follows: TGTGCCAGCTCGGTGCGGAATGAGCAGTTCTTC. Translation: CASSVRNEQFF.

This clonotype has just one count. This may come from a read error, since a much larger clone is one base off. The chain joins TRBV7-8 to TRBJ1-5, with 10 bases that match TRBD1. The J segment lost 1 base and the V segment lost 2 bases, leaving 5 bases of the junction unmatched. Germline-derived CDR1 and CDR2 are SGHVS and FQNEAQ. The CDR3 runs 17 residues. The CDR3 DNA reads TGTGCCAGCAGCTTAAGCCGGGACAGGGGAAGCAATCAGCCCCAGCATTTT. Translated: CASSLSRDRGSNQPQHF. The whole variable domain, filled in from reference TRBV7-8 and TRBJ1-5, reads GAGVSQSPRYKVAKRGQDVALRCDPISGHVSLFWYQQALGQGPEFLTYFQNEAQLDKSGLPSDRFFAERPEGSVSTLKIQRTQQEDSAVYLCASSLSRDRGSNQPQHFGDGTRLSIL.

This rearrangement joins TRBV28 to TRBJ2-1; D might be TRBD2 (6 bases). There are 15 residues in the CDR3. Looked up from germline, CDR1 is MDHEN and CDR2 is SYDVKM. The ends were cut back, 6 bases at V and 4 bases at J, with 16 bases in the middle. The CDR3 reads CASSRIADVYNEQFF. The CDR3 nucleotides are TGTGCCAGCAGCAGAATAGCGGACGTTTACAATGAGCAGTTCTTC.

This clonotype was seen at least ten times. This sequence joins TRBV5-6 and TRBJ2-3, with D unresolved. The CDR3 extends over 13 amino acids. The ends were cut back, 4 bases at V and 5 bases at J, with 11 bases in the middle. Germline V lookup: CDR1 SGHDT, CDR2 YYEEEE. This CDR3 is CASSTFFGDTQYF. The CDR3 nucleotides are TGTGCCAGCAGCACTTTTTTTGGAGATACGCAGTATTTT.

This clonotype was detected only a few times. This chain links TRBV2 with TRBJ2-5; 11 nucleotides match TRBD2. Trimming removed 9 bases from V and 3 bases from J; junction bases left unmatched: 15. This CDR3 is 17 amino acids long. Per germline, CDR1 SNHLY and CDR2 FYNNEI. CDR3 protein: CASISNRLAGGKETQYF. CDR3 in DNA: TGTGCCAGTATCTCAAATCGGCTAGCGGGAGGAAAAGAGACCCAGTACTTC.

Many counts were recorded for this clonotype. Written as DNA, the CDR3 is TGTGCCAGCAGTCCCGGACATATACGGAACACTGAAGCTTTCTTT. Translation: CASSPGHIRNTEAFF. The V call is TRBV28, the J call TRBJ1-1; tentative D call: TRBD1 (5 bases). The CDR3 length is 15 residues. The germline CDR1 and CDR2 sequences are MDHEN and SYDVKM. Trimming pared 5 bases from V and 1 base from J, leaving 14 bases between.

The rearrangement links TRBV24-1 to TRBJ2-1; 8 bases fit TRBD2. The CDR3 runs to 17 residues. Per the germline V gene, CDR1 is KGHDR and CDR2 is SFDVKD. Germline trimming cut 5 bases from V and 7 bases from J; bases unmatched to any gene: 15. The CDR3 is CATSVRKAGVTTNEQFF. Here the CDR3 DNA reads TGTGCCACCAGTGTTCGCAAAGCGGGAGTCACCACTAATGAGCAGTTCTTC.

V gene TRBV5-5 combines with J gene TRBJ2-7; D unresolved. CDR1 and CDR2 (germline): SGHKS, YYEKEE (reference sequence). The V and J ends lost 0 bases and 0 bases respectively, with 10 bases between them. This CDR3 region has 15 residues. Here the CDR3 reads CASSLVVTSSYEQYF. DNA for the CDR3: TGTGCCAGCAGCTTGGTTGTCACCTCCTCCTACGAGCAGTACTTC.

This chain connects TRBV6-8 to TRBJ2-3, with TRBD2 matching 14 bases. Losses at the gene ends were 2 bases for V and 3 bases for J; bases not matched to a gene: 7. In germline, CDR1 is MNHGY, CDR2 SAAAGT. The length of the CDR3 is 18 residues. CDR3 coding DNA: TGTGCCAGCAGTTACACCGGACTAGCGGGGGGAGCTACAGATACGCAGTATTTT. Protein: CASSYTGLAGGATDTQYF.

V and J are TRBV9 and TRBJ2-7, with D perhaps TRBD2 (5 bases). The CDR3 has 14 residues. V was pared by 0 bases and J by 4 bases, with 11 bases between. Per the germline V gene, CDR1 is SGDLS and CDR2 is YYNGEE. The CDR3 loop reads CASSVGGGPYEQYF. The CDR3 nucleotides are TGTGCCAGCAGCGTAGGTGGCGGGCCGTACGAGCAGTACTTC.

The genes are TRBV2 and TRBJ2-7, with D unresolved. Germline CDR1 and CDR2: SNHLY and FYNNEI. The CDR3 spans 12 residues. V was clipped by 0 bases and J by 6 bases, with 6 bases between them. CDR3 nucleotide sequence: TGTGCCAGCAGTGAAGCGCAGGTCGAGCAGTACTTC. Its protein is CASSEAQVEQYF.

In its sample, this clonotype was seen a few times. J is TRBJ2-5 and V is TRBV12-3 or TRBV12-4, with D possibly called TRBD1 or TRBD2 (5 bases each). This CDR3 contains 14 residues. The V and J ends lost 4 bases and 1 base respectively, with 10 bases between them. DNA for the CDR3: TGTGCCAGCAGTTATGAGGGGTTCCAAGAGACCCAGTACTTC. It yields the protein CASSYEGFQETQYF.

This clonotype was counted only a few times. The chain recombines TRBV19 with TRBJ2-6; 9 bases are shared with TRBD2. Trimming at V came to 6 bases and at J to 2 bases, leaving 11 bases not matched to a gene. Per germline, CDR1 LNHDA and CDR2 SQIVND (reference sequence). CDR3 length equals 18 residues. The CDR3 here is CASRLLAGNTPGANVLTF. The CDR3 nucleotides are TGTGCCAGTAGACTGCTAGCGGGAAATACTCCTGGGGCCAACGTCCTGACTTTC.

This clonotype appeared many times. V and J are TRBV7-2 and TRBJ2-1; D is tentatively TRBD1 or TRBD2 (5 bases each). The CDR3 has 13 amino acids. Germline V CDR1 and CDR2: SGHTA, FQGNSA. V lost 3 bases, J lost 4 bases, and 7 bases lay in between. CDR3 nucleotides: TGTGCCAGCAGCTTTGGGGGTTACAATGAGCAGTTCTTC. Residues: CASSFGGYNEQFF. The full variable domain, completed using reference TRBV7-2 and TRBJ2-1, is GAGVSQSPSNKVTEKGKDVELRCDPISGHTALYWYRQSLGQGLEFLIYFQGNSAPDKSGLPSDRFSAERTGGSVSTLTIQRTQQEDSAVYLCASSFGGYNEQFFGPGTRLTVL.

This clonotype has at least ten counts. The rearrangement links TRBV7-2 to TRBJ1-2, with D perhaps matching TRBD1 (6 bases). Germline-derived CDR1 and CDR2 are SGHTA and FQGNSA. The CDR3 extends over 16 amino acids. Between the trimmed V and J ends, which lost 4 bases and 8 bases, there was a span of 23 bases. CDR3 region: CASSSAGGPSRVGYTF. CDR3 bases: TGTGCCAGCAGCTCCGCTGGGGGCCCGTCGAGGGTCGGCTACACCTTC. The full variable domain, rest sourced from reference TRBV7-2 and TRBJ1-2, is GAGVSQSPSNKVTEKGKDVELRCDPISGHTALYWYRQSLGQGLEFLIYFQGNSAPDKSGLPSDRFSAERTGGSVSTLTIQRTQQEDSAVYLCASSSAGGPSRVGYTFGSGTRLTVV.